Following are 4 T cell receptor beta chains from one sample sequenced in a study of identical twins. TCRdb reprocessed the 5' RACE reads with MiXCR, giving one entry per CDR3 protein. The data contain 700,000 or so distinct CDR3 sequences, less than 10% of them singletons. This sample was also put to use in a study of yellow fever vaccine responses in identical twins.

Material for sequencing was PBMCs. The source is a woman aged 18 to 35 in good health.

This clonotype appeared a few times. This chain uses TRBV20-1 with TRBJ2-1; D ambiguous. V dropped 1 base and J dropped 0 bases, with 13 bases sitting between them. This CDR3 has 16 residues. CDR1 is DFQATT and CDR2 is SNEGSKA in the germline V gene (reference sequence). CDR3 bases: TGCAGTGCTAGAGGATCTGGGATTAGCTCCTACAATGAGCAGTTCTTC. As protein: CSARGSGISSYNEQFF.

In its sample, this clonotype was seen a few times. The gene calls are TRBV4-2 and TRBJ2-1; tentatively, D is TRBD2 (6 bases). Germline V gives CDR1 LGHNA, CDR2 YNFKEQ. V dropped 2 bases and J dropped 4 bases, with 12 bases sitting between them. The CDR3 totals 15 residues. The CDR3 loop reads CASSQPGLTYNEQFF. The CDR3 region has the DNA TGTGCCAGCAGCCAACCGGGACTCACTTACAATGAGCAGTTCTTC.

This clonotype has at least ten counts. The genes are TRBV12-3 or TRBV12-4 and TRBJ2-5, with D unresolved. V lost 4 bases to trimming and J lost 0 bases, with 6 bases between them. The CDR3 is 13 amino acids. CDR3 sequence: CASSWMYQETQYF. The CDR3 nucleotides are TGTGCCAGCAGTTGGATGTACCAAGAGACCCAGTACTTC.

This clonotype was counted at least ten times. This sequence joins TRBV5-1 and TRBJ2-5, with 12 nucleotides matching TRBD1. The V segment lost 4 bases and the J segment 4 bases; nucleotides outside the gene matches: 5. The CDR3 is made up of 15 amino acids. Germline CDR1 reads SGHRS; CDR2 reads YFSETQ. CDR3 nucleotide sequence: TGCGCCAGCAGCCACGGGACAGGGGGCCGAGAGACCCAGTACTTC. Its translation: CASSHGTGGRETQYF.